One T cell receptor (beta chain) is described in this entry. This sample is drawn from a study of blood T cell repertoires in COVID-19. Turning to the study itself: Whether acute or convalescent, the COVID-19 samples came from the United States, Italy and Spain. PBMCs, B-cell-depleted T cells, or T cells provided the cDNA or gDNA that made up the material.

The CDR3 is made up of 16 amino acids. J lost 6 bases, V lost 4 bases, and 12 bases had no gene match. Germline-derived CDR1 and CDR2 are SGHKS and YYEKEE (reference sequence). Authors' methods: The authors estimated nucleated cell counts from reference gene primer amplification. TCRdb's table, derived via immunoSEQ multiplex PCR, lists solely in-frame clones and lacks some. V and J calls and clone size are given by that table; D and trimming were obtained from the DNA. The profile covers tens of thousands of clones, with about 80% appearing a single time and roughly 3.5% taken by the ten largest. The clonotype comes from a man aged 55 to 70 with acute or convalescent COVID-19. The sample comprised peripheral blood. The J gene is TRBJ2-1, the V gene TRBV5-5, with 8 bases that match TRBD1. CDR3 sequence reads: CASSQAGTGVSNEQFF. The CDR3 nucleotides read TGTGCCAGCAGCCAAGCCGGGACAGGAGTCTCCAATGAGCAGTTCTTC.